This T cell receptor beta chain came from a study of blood T cell repertoires in COVID-19. Study information: Samples of COVID-19 (acute and convalescent) were obtained from the United States, Italy and Spain. In each case, the material was cDNA or gDNA derived from T cells, B-cell-depleted T cells, or PBMCs.

Per the original methods: Amplified reference gene primers provided the basis for estimating nucleated cell counts. Sequenced by immunoSEQ multiplex PCR; TCRdb stores in-frame clones only, minus some. V and J calls and clone size are copied from that table; D and trimming were computed from the DNA. The sample consists of about 94,000 clones, over 65% of them appearing once. The CDR3 contains 14 residues. V lost 6 bases and J 8 bases, leaving 19 bases between the germline ends. The germline V gene encodes CDR1 SGHTA and CDR2 FQGTGA. The sequencing input was peripheral blood. This sequence joins TRBV7-3 and TRBJ1-2, with D maybe TRBD1 (5 bases). This clonotype was obtained from a human donor in a cohort sampled during active COVID-19. The CDR3 sequence is CASRNPDSASGYTF. The CDR3 region has the DNA TGTGCCAGCAGAAACCCCGACAGCGCATCCGGCTACACCTTC.